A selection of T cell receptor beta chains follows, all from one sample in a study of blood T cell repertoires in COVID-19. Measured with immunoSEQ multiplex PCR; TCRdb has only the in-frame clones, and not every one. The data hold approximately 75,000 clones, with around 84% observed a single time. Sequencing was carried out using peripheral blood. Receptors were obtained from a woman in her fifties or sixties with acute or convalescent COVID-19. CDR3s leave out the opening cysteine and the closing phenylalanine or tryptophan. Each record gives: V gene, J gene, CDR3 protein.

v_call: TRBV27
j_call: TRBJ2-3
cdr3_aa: ASTAGGAGGLGTQY

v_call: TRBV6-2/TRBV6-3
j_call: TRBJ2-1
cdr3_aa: ASSVGLASNEQF

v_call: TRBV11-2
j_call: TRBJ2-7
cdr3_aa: ASSFSLYEQY

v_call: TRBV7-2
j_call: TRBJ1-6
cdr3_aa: ASSRSGTDNSPLH

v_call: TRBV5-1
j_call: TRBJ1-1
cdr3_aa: ASKLVQGISEAF

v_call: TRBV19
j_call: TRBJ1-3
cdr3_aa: ASSIGASSSGNTIY

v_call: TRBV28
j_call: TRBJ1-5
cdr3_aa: ASSPGTVNQPQH

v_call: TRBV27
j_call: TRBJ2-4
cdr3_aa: ASSLLAGGPETKNIQY

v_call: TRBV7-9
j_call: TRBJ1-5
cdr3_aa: ASSLMGLDNQPQH

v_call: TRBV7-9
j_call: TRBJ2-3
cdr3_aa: ASSSVGLAGDRDTQY

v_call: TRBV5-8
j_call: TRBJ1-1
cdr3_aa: ASSFFQGMNTEAF

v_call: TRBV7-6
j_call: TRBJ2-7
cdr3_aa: ASACGLAGSRFYEQY

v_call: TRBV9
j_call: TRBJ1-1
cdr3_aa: ASSRTPDSEAF

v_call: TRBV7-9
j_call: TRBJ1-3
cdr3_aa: ASSLIGVSGNTIY

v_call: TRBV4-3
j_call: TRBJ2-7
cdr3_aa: ASSQEANRVHEQY

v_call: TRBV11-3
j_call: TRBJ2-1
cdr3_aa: ASSFGGTGVNNEQF

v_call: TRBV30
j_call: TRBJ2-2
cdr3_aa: AWRAPRELF

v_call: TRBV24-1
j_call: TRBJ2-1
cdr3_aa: ATSGGSSGKNEQF

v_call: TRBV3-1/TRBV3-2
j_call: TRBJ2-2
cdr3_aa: ASSQEVEVTGELF

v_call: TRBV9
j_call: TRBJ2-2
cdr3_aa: ASSLQGATGELF

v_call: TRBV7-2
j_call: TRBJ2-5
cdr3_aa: ASSYGGGETQY

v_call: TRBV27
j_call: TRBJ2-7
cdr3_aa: ASSYLGAQGYEQY

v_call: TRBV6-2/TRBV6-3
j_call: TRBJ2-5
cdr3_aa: ASSRRTSGGGRTQY

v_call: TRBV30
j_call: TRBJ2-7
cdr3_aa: AWSVGGLSYEQY

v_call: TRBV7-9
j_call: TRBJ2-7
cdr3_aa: ASSNGGYEQY

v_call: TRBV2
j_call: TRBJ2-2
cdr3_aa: ASRSQTGSAGELF

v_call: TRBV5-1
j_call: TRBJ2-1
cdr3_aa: ASSSLAGDNEQF

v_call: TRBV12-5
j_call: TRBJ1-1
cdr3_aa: ASGTTTGSHRTTEAF

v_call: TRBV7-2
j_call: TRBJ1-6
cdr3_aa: ASSTGNYNSPLH

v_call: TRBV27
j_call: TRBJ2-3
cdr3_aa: ASRRTGTDTQY

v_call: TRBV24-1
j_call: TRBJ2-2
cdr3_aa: ATTGTGATGELF

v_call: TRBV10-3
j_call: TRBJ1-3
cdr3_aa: AISATLGGVSGNTIY

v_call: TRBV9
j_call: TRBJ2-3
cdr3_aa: ASSPTSVRDTQY

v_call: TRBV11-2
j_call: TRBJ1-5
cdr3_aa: ASSSLPVQPQH

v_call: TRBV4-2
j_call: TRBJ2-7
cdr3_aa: ASSLGSGGGEQY

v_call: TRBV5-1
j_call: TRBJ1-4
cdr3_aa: ASSLNRGEGEKLF

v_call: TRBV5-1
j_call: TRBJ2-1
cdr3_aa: ASSLVGGREQF

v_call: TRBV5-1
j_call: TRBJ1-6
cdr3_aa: ASSLASGGNNSPLH

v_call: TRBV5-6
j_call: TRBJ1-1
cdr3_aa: ASSLPGGFTEAF

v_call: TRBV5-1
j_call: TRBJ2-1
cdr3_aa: ASSLVVGGPYNEQF

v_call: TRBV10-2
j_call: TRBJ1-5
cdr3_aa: ASSRDRGRVDSNQPQH

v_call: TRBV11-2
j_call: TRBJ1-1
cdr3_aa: ASSPRDRGRNTEAF

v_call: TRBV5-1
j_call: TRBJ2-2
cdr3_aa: ASSLSRGGPGELF